The 22 T cell receptor beta chains given below trace back to one sample, sequenced in a study of blood T cells in healthy people across ages (dated by TCRdb to about 2015). Library creation used 5' RACE. This sample was sequenced with an Illumina HiSeq 2500. A second PCR of roughly 7 to 11 cycles was performed with a sample-barcoded 5' primer and a J-beta primer mix. TCRdb reran the public reads through fastp at Q25 and MiXCR, keeping productive beta chains. Identical CDR3 proteins give one entry, which carries the most common genes and DNA. The sample profile shows 780,000 or so distinct CDR3 sequences; about 56% of them were found once. The ten largest clones represent under 30% of the sample. The sequencing input was blood. These receptors came from a man aged 35 to 55 in good health.

This clonotype has just a few counts. The CDR3 loop is CSASSRLVNEQFF. The CDR3 bases are TGCAGTGCTAGTTCCCGGCTAGTTAATGAGCAGTTCTTC. V is TRBV20-1 and J is TRBJ2-1; D remains ambiguous. The germline V gene has CDR1 DFQATT and CDR2 SNEGSKA (reference sequence). The CDR3 spans 13 residues. V was pared by 3 bases and J by 7 bases, with 13 bases between.

Remarks on this clonotype: A junction boundary mismatches the germline segment, possibly from a read error. The chain employs TRBV15 and TRBJ2-7, with no clear D. Germline lookup yields CDR1 LNHNV and CDR2 YYDKDF (reference sequence). CDR3 size: 16 residues. The CDR3 bases are TGTGCCACCAGCAGAGATATAAACGTCCCCTCCCACGAGCAGTACTTC. Translated, it gives CATSRDINVPSHEQYF.

The chain is built from TRBV5-6 and TRBJ2-1; the D gene is possibly TRBD2 (6 bases). CDR1 is SGHDT and CDR2 is YYEEEE in the germline V gene. The CDR3 is made up of 14 amino acids. The V end lost 0 bases, the J end lost 9 bases, and 13 bases lay between the germline ends. CDR3 sequence reads: CASSLGTQGLEQFF. The CDR3 DNA reads as TGTGCCAGCAGCTTGGGGACGCAGGGACTTGAGCAGTTCTTC.

The rearrangement joins TRBV18 to TRBJ2-1; possibly TRBD1 or TRBD2 for D (5 bases each). Looked up from germline, CDR1 is KGHSH and CDR2 is LQKENI. V was pared by 0 bases and J by 6 bases, with 15 bases between. The CDR3 sequence is 16 residues long. The CDR3 sequence is CASSPPVRGMFNEQFF. DNA for the CDR3: TGTGCCAGCTCACCACCGGTTCGGGGCATGTTCAATGAGCAGTTCTTC. Variable domain in full (rest from reference TRBV18 and TRBJ2-1): NAGVMQNPRHLVRRRGQEARLRCSPMKGHSHVYWYRQLPEEGLKFMVYLQKENIIDESGMPKERFSAEFPKEGPSILRIQQVVRGDSAAYFCASSPPVRGMFNEQFFGPGTRLTVL.

This rearrangement joins TRBV6-6 to TRBJ2-3, with TRBD1 identical over 7 bases. CDR3 length: 16 residues. V trimming: 3 bases; J trimming: 3 bases; junction bases outside the gene matches: 9. Germline V CDR1 and CDR2: MNHNY, SVGAGI (reference sequence). This CDR3 reads CASSYRRQGLTDTQYF. The CDR3, as DNA: TGTGCCAGCAGTTATCGACGACAGGGTTTAACAGATACGCAGTATTTT.

CDR3 DNA sequence: TGTGCCATCAGGAGACAGGGGAAGAACGAGCAGTACTTC. It yields the protein CAIRRQGKNEQYF. This rearrangement joins TRBV10-3 to TRBJ2-5; 8 bases agree with TRBD1. The DNA end lines up better with TRBJ2-7; the J call may be wrong. The length of the CDR3 is 13 residues. Germline CDR1 and CDR2: ENHRY and SYGVKD.

This clonotype appeared a few times. CDR3 protein: CASSLWGQSLYEQYF. The CDR3 DNA reads TGTGCCAGCAGCTTATGGGGACAGTCGCTATACGAGCAGTACTTC. The chain employs TRBV13 and TRBJ2-7; 7 bases match TRBD1. V shed 2 bases and J 4 bases; nucleotides not matched to a gene: 8. Germline CDR1 and CDR2: PRHDT and FYEKMQ (reference sequence). There are 15 residues in the CDR3.

Details on this clonotype: A much larger clone differs by one base, so this may be a read error. V gene TRBV15 combines with J gene TRBJ2-5; D not resolved. The CDR3 length is 14 residues. Per germline, CDR1 LNHNV and CDR2 YYDKDF (reference sequence). Trimming removed 1 base from V and 11 bases from J, with 17 bases in between. DNA of the CDR3: TGTGCCACCAGCAGAGCCGGTTTCGACAATGAGCAGTACTTC. It translates to CATSRAGFDNEQYF.

The chain recombines TRBV6-2 or TRBV6-3 with TRBJ2-5; 9 bases line up with TRBD1. This CDR3 comprises 14 residues. Germline CDR1 MNHEY, CDR2 SVGEGT. J was trimmed by 3 bases and V by 6 bases; bases with no gene match: 5. The CDR3 loop reads CASREQGAEETQYF. The CDR3 DNA follows: TGTGCCAGCAGAGAACAGGGGGCGGAAGAGACCCAGTACTTC.

The chain combines TRBV30 with TRBJ1-5; 7 nucleotides align to TRBD1. V shed 3 bases, J shed 3 bases, and the junction held 2 bases outside the gene matches. The CDR3 sequence is 13 residues long. CDR1 and CDR2 from the germline V gene are GTSNPN and SVGIG (reference sequence). CDR3 in amino acids: CAWSGQDNQPQHF. For the CDR3, the DNA is TGTGCCTGGAGCGGACAGGACAATCAGCCCCAGCATTTT.

The genes are TRBV30 and TRBJ2-1; possibly TRBD1 or TRBD2 for D (5 bases each). Germline CDR1 reads GTSNPN; CDR2 reads SVGIG (reference sequence). This CDR3 has 11 amino acids. Trimming shortened V by 0 bases and J by 8 bases, and 5 bases separated the two germline ends. CDR3 loop: CAWSVGDEQFF. The CDR3 DNA is TGTGCCTGGAGTGTGGGGGATGAGCAGTTCTTC. The variable domain in full, with the rest retrieved from reference TRBV30 and TRBJ2-1, is SQTIHQWPATLVQPVGSPLSLECTVEGTSNPNLYWYRQAAGRGLQLLFYSVGIGQISSEVPQNLSASRPQDRQFILSSKKLLLSDSGFYLCAWSVGDEQFFGPGTRLTVL.

The V gene is TRBV20-1, the J gene TRBJ1-1; the D gene is possibly TRBD1 (5 bases). The V end was cut by 0 bases, the J end by 1 base, with 15 bases between. The CDR3 runs 16 residues. CDR1 and CDR2 from the germline V gene are DFQATT and SNEGSKA (reference sequence). CDR3 loop: CSARDLRRQGNTEAFF. In nucleotides, the CDR3 is TGCAGTGCTAGAGATCTCAGGCGGCAGGGGAACACTGAAGCTTTCTTT.

The V call is TRBV4-1, the J call TRBJ2-1; 9 bases are a match to TRBD2. J lost 5 bases, V lost 0 bases, and 5 bases had no gene match. Germline V gene data show CDR1 as MGHRA and CDR2 as YSYEKL. The CDR3 runs to 16 residues. The CDR3: CASSQESAGGHNEQFF. CDR3 bases: TGCGCCAGCAGCCAAGAGTCGGCGGGAGGGCACAATGAGCAGTTCTTC.

The genes are TRBV7-2 and TRBJ2-1, with D uncertain. Germline CDR1 is SGHTA and CDR2 is FQGNSA. The CDR3 extends over 11 amino acids. Trimming shortened V by 4 bases and J by 9 bases, and 7 bases separated the two germline ends. CDR3 nucleotides: TGTGCCAGCAGCTCCTCGCGTGAGCAGTTCTTC. This gives the protein CASSSSREQFF.

V gene TRBV5-6 combines with J gene TRBJ2-2, with D possibly TRBD1 on 6 matching bases. The CDR3 is 15 amino acids. The V gene's germline CDR1 is SGHDT and CDR2 YYEEEE. Trimming shortened V by 4 bases and J by 1 base, and 11 bases separated the two germline ends. The CDR3 is CASSPEQGNTGELFF. In nucleotides, the CDR3 is TGTGCCAGCAGCCCTGAACAGGGGAACACCGGGGAGCTGTTTTTT.

This rearrangement joins TRBV7-2 to TRBJ2-1; no definite D call. The CDR3 extends over 13 amino acids. Trimming took off 8 bases at V and 4 bases at J, with 12 bases between the two ends. The germline CDR1 and CDR2 sequences are SGHTA and FQGNSA. The CDR3 DNA is TGTGCCAGCTGTTTTGTCGGGTACAATGAGCAGTTCTTC. It yields the protein CASCFVGYNEQFF.

The chain links TRBV6-1 to TRBJ1-1; TRBD1 matches 7 bases. There are 12 residues in the CDR3. V lost 11 bases, J lost 1 base, and 4 bases stayed unmatched. Germline loops: CDR1 MNHNS, CDR2 SASEGT. CDR3 in DNA: TGTGCCGGAGGGACAGAGAACACTGAAGCTTTCTTT. Amino acid sequence: CAGGTENTEAFF.

This clonotype was observed a few times. V and J are TRBV20-1 and TRBJ2-5; 11 bases map to TRBD2. Germline V CDR1 and CDR2: DFQATT, SNEGSKA (reference sequence). The CDR3 extends over 16 amino acids. This chain's CDR3 is CGLKTQRLAGTETQYF. The CDR3 DNA sequence: TGCGGCTTGAAGACACAGCGACTAGCGGGGACGGAGACCCAGTACTTC.

This chain joins TRBV5-4 and TRBJ2-4, with D perhaps matching TRBD1 (6 bases). Near its end, the DNA agrees better with TRBJ2-5, so the J call may be wrong. The CDR3 runs to 14 residues. Germline CDR1 is SGHNT and CDR2 is YYREEE (reference sequence). The CDR3 sequence is CASSEGRGIETQYF. The CDR3 DNA reads TGTGCCAGCAGCGAGGGCAGGGGCATTGAGACCCAGTACTTC.

In regard to this clonotype: At one of its ends the junction is not consistent with the germline gene, which may arise from a read error. The chain joins TRBV7-6 to TRBJ2-1; D is possibly TRBD1 or TRBD2 (5 bases each). In germline, CDR1 is SGHVS, CDR2 FNYEAQ. This CDR3 has 16 residues. The CDR3: CASSSSSGATYNGQFF. The CDR3 coding sequence is TGTGCCAGCAGCTCCTCATCCGGGGCCACCTACAATGGGCAGTTCTTC.

This clonotype appeared a few times. V usage is TRBV4-2 and J usage is TRBJ1-2, with TRBD1 identical over 7 bases. J gave up 2 bases and V 1 base, and 7 bases lay outside the gene matches. Per germline, CDR1 LGHNA and CDR2 YNFKEQ. The CDR3 extends over 16 amino acids. The CDR3: CASSQASAGQNYGYTF. The DNA of the CDR3 is TGTGCCAGCAGCCAAGCATCTGCGGGACAGAACTATGGCTACACCTTC.

This clonotype was counted between two and nine times. The rearrangement uses TRBV29-1 and TRBJ2-5; D unclear. Per the germline V gene, CDR1 is SQVTM and CDR2 is ANQGSEA. V was cut by 2 bases and J by 5 bases, with 18 bases left in between. This CDR3 has 15 residues. The CDR3 protein is CSVETNGDLRETQYF. Here the CDR3 DNA reads TGCAGCGTTGAAACTAATGGGGATCTCCGTGAGACCCAGTACTTC.